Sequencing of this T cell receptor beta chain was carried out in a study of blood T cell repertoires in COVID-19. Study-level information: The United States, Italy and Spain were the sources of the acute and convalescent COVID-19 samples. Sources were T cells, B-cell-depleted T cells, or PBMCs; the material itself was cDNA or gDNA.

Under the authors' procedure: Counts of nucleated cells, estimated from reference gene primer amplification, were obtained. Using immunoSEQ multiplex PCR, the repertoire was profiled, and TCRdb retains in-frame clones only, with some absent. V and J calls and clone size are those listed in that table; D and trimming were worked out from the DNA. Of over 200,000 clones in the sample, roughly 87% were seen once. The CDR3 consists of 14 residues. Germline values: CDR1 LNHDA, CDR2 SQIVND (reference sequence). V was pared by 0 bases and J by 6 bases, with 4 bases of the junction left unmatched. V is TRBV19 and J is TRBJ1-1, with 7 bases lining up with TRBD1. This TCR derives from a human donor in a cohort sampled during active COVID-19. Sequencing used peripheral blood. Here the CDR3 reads CASSIDLGTAEAFF. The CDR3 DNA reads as TGTGCCAGTAGTATAGATCTCGGGACAGCTGAAGCTTTCTTT.